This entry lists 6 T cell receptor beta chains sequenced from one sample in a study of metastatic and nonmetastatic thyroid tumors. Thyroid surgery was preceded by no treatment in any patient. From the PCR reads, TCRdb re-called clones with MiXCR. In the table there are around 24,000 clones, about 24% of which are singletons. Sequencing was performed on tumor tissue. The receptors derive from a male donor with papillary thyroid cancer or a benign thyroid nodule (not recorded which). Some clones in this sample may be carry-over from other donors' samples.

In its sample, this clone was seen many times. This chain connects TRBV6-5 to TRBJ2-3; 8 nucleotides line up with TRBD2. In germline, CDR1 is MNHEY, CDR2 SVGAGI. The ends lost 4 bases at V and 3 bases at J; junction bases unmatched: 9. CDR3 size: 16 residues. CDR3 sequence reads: CASSFIAVAGTDTQYF. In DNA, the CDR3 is TGTGCCAGCAGTTTCATAGCGGTAGCGGGAACAGATACGCAGTATTTT.

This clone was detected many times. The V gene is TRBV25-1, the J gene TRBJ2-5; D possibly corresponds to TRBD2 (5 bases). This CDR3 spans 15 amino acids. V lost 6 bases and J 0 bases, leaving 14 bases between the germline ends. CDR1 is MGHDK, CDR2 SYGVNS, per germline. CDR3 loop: CASSLPGSYQETQYF. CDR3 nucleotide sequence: TGTGCCAGCAGCCTGCCGGGGTCGTACCAAGAGACCCAGTACTTC.

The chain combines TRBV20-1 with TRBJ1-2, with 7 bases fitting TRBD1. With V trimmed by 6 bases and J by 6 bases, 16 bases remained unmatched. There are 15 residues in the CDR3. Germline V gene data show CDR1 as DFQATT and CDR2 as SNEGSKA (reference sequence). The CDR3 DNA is TGCAGTGCAACCGACGCCCGACAGGGTAAGGATGGCTACACCTTC. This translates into CSATDARQGKDGYTF.

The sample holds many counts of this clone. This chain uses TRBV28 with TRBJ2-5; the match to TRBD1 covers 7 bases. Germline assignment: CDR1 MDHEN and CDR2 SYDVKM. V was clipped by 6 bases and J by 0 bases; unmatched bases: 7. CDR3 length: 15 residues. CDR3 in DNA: TGTGCCAGCAGCGTATTACAGGGGAACCAAGAGACCCAGTACTTC. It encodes CASSVLQGNQETQYF.

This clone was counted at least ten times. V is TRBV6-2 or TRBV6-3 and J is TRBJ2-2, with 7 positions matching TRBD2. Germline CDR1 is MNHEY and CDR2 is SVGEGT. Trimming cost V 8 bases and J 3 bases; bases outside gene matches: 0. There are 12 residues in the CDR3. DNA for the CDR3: TGTGCCAGCGGGGGGGACACCGGGGAGCTGTTTTTT. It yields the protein CASGGDTGELFF.

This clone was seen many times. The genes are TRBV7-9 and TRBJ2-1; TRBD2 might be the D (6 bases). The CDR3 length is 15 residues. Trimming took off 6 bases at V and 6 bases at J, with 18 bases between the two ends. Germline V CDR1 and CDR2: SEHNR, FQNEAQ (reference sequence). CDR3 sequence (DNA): TGTGCCAGCAGTCCAGGCGCCGGGCGGGGCAATGAGCAGTTCTTC. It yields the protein CASSPGAGRGNEQFF.